This T cell receptor (beta chain) was captured in a study of glioma-infiltrating T cells. CDR3 length: 13 amino acids. With V trimmed by 4 bases and J by 0 bases, 0 bases remained unmatched. The germline V gene has CDR1 SQVTM and CDR2 ANQGSEA. The iRepertoire nested amplicon-rescue multiplex PCR amplified TCR alpha and beta CDR3s from RNA. Input was about 85-400 ng of tissue mRNA or PBMC total RNA. TCRdb re-called the multiplex PCR reads through MiXCR, storing one row per CDR3 protein. Of some 180,000 distinct CDR3 sequences listed, around 32% were seen once; the top ten hold roughly a fifth. This clonotype has a count of ten or more.

The source material was glioma tissue, nonneoplastic brain tissue, or PBMCs (not recorded which). The V gene is TRBV29-1, the J gene TRBJ1-5; 7 bases map to TRBD1. The receptor was derived from a human donor with low-grade glioma or glioblastoma, undergoing nonglioma brain surgery, or in good health (not recorded which). The CDR3 DNA reads TGCAGCGTTGGACAGGGTAGCAATCAGCCCCAGCATTTT. Translated: CSVGQGSNQPQHF.